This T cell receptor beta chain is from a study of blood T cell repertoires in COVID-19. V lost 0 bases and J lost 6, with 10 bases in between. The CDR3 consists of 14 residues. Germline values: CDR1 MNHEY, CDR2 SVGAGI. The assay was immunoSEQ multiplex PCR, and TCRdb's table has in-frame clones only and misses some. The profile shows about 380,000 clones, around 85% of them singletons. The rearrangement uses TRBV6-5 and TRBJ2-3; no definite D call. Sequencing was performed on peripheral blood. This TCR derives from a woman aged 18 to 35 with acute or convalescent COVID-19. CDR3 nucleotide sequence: TGTGCCAGCAGTTACTCGTCTGAGTTGGATACGCAGTATTTT. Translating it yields CASSYSSELDTQYF.